This T cell receptor (beta chain) was recorded in a study of cytomegalovirus exposure and HLA in healthy donors. Study results and caveats: Presence/absence comparisons presumed near-even sequencing depth among donors.

Regarding this clone: Its antigen is as yet unknown.

The PCR employed 60 Vbeta primers together with 13 Jbeta primers. This table comes from immunoSEQ multiplex PCR, and its TCRdb copy is limited to in-frame clones, with some not included. The repertoire holds around 130,000 clones, with roughly two thirds as singletons. Germline trimming cut 0 bases from V and 0 bases from J; bases unmatched to any gene: 3. CDR3 size: 17 residues. Germline V gene lookup returns CDR1 LNHNV and CDR2 YYDKDF (reference sequence). The chain employs TRBV15 and TRBJ1-3, with 9 bases matching TRBD1. This clonotype was sampled from a male donor in good health and CMV-seronegative. The sample consisted of PBMCs. CDR3 sequence reads: CATSRDRDRVSGNTIYF. The CDR3 DNA sequence: TGTGCCACCAGCAGAGACCGGGACAGGGTCTCTGGAAACACCATATATTTT.